The 20 T cell receptor beta chains reported below all come from one sample, sequenced in a study of a mutant IDH1 vaccine in newly diagnosed glioma. The repertoire was sequenced with immunoSEQ multiplex PCR; TCRdb's copy has only in-frame clones and lacks some. Of about 63,000 clones listed, 65% to 85% are singletons. Stated time point: baseline, week 1 (first vaccination visit). Treatment denoted: pre-vaccination baseline after standard-of-care therapy. This specimen consisted of peripheral blood mononuclear cells (PBMCs), obtained from a glioma patient treated with radiotherapy, temozolomide or both. These receptors originate from a woman in her late teens or twenties with glioma. Some clones in this sample may be carry-over from other donors' samples.

J is TRBJ1-5 and V is TRBV7-9; D call uncertain. The CDR3 loop spans 14 amino acids. Deletions cut 5 bases from V and 3 bases from J, with 11 bases between. Germline CDR1 and CDR2: SEHNR and FQNEAQ (reference sequence). The CDR3 spells CASSPGGLNQPQHF. CDR3 bases: TGTGCCAGCAGCCCCGGAGGGCTCAATCAGCCCCAGCATTTT.

The chain carries TRBV27 and TRBJ2-7, with D unclear. The germline V gene has CDR1 MNHEY and CDR2 SMNVEV (reference sequence). The CDR3 totals 13 residues. V was clipped by 4 bases and J by 3 bases, with 10 bases between them. The DNA for the CDR3 is TGTGCCAGCAGTTCTGGCAACCACTACGAGCAGTACTTC. Its protein is CASSSGNHYEQYF.

The chain uses TRBV7-9 and TRBJ1-1, with a weak D call TRBD1 (5 bases). Trimming removed 6 bases from V and 0 bases from J, with 14 bases in between. This CDR3 comprises 15 residues. Germline V gene lookup returns CDR1 SEHNR and CDR2 FQNEAQ (reference sequence). CDR3 loop: CASSPAVGVNTEAFF. The CDR3 DNA reads TGTGCCAGCAGTCCTGCGGTAGGGGTGAACACTGAAGCTTTCTTT.

The chain joins TRBV6-6 to TRBJ1-1; 10 bases line up with TRBD1. CDR3 length: 14 amino acids. CDR1 is MNHNY, CDR2 SVGAGI, per germline (reference sequence). The trim removed 4 bases at V and 3 bases at J, leaving 2 bases unmatched. The CDR3 DNA reads as TGTGCCAGCAGTTCCGGGACAGGGGACACTGAAGCTTTCTTT. This codes for CASSSGTGDTEAFF.

This chain connects TRBV6-4 to TRBJ2-3; 8 bases agree with TRBD2. Germline trimming cut 4 bases from V and 2 bases from J; bases unmatched to any gene: 2. CDR3 length: 14 residues. Germline values: CDR1 MRHNA, CDR2 SNTAGT. The CDR3 spells CASSAGGATDTQYF. Written as DNA, the CDR3 is TGTGCCAGCAGTGCGGGGGGGGCCACAGATACGCAGTATTTT.

This clone was detected only once. The chain combines TRBV6-5 with TRBJ2-7, with D perhaps matching TRBD1 or TRBD2 (5 bases each). V was cut by 0 bases and J by 6 bases, with 12 bases left in between. The CDR3 is 14 residues long. The germline V gene encodes CDR1 MNHEY and CDR2 SVGAGI. The CDR3 nucleotides read TGTGCCAGCAGTTACTCGACTGGGACCTCCGAGCAGTACTTC. Encoded protein: CASSYSTGTSEQYF.

This clone was counted between two and nine times. The DNA of the CDR3 is TGTGCCAGCAGTTTGGACTACCAAACAGCGGGCTACACCTTC. This gives the protein CASSLDYQTAGYTF. The rearrangement uses TRBV6-5 and TRBJ1-2; D remains ambiguous. Germline values: CDR1 MNHEY, CDR2 SVGAGI. Trimming stripped 4 bases from V and 8 bases from J, with 17 bases between. The CDR3 extends over 14 amino acids.

The chain uses TRBV7-9 and TRBJ2-7; 7 nucleotides align to TRBD1. The CDR3 totals 12 residues. Germline V CDR1 and CDR2: SEHNR, FQNEAQ (reference sequence). Trimming at V came to 5 bases and at J to 5 bases, leaving 3 bases not matched to a gene. The chain's CDR3 is CASSLQGNEQYF. In nucleotides, the CDR3 is TGTGCCAGCAGCCTACAGGGGAACGAGCAGTACTTC. Based on the CDR3 plus reference TRBV7-9 and TRBJ2-7, the full variable domain is DTGVSQNPRHKITKRGQNVTFRCDPISEHNRLYWYRQTLGQGPEFLTYFQNEAQLEKSRLLSDRFSAERPKGSFSTLEIQRTEQGDSAMYLCASSLQGNEQYFGPGTRLTVT.

The gene calls are TRBV18 and TRBJ1-2; 10 bases match TRBD1. The CDR3 sequence is 13 residues long. The V segment lost 9 bases and the J segment 6 bases; nucleotides outside the gene matches: 7. Germline V gene sequence: CDR1 KGHSH, CDR2 LQKENI. CDR3 nucleotides: TGTGCCAGTATGACAGGGGGCGAGGATGGCTACACCTTC. Translating it yields CASMTGGEDGYTF.

The chain recombines TRBV7-9 with TRBJ1-4; D is unclear. Trimming stripped 1 base from V and 7 bases from J, with 16 bases between. This CDR3 is built from 16 residues. Germline V gives CDR1 SEHNR, CDR2 FQNEAQ (reference sequence). For the CDR3, the DNA is TGTGCCAGCAGCTTAGGGAGGTTGGACGGCGGTGAAAAACTGTTTTTT. Protein product: CASSLGRLDGGEKLFF.

The gene calls are TRBV7-9 and TRBJ2-2; the D gene is possibly TRBD2 (6 bases). Germline CDR1 SEHNR, CDR2 FQNEAQ (reference sequence). Trimming removed 5 bases at V and 7 bases at J, with 20 bases between. The CDR3 spans 16 residues. The CDR3 DNA sequence: TGTGCCAGCAGCCATGGGAAGACGGAGGAGGGCGGGGAGCTGTTTTTT. This codes for CASSHGKTEEGGELFF. The full variable domain, rest sourced from reference TRBV7-9 and TRBJ2-2, is DTGVSQNPRHKITKRGQNVTFRCDPISEHNRLYWYRQTLGQGPEFLTYFQNEAQLEKSRLLSDRFSAERPKGSFSTLEIQRTEQGDSAMYLCASSHGKTEEGGELFFGEGSRLTVL.

This rearrangement joins TRBV7-9 to TRBJ1-5; D not resolved. This CDR3 is built from 13 residues. Trimming pared 4 bases from V and 0 bases from J, leaving 4 bases between. Germline loops: CDR1 SEHNR, CDR2 FQNEAQ (reference sequence). DNA of the CDR3: TGTGCCAGCAGCTCACGTAGCAATCAGCCCCAGCATTTT. It yields the protein CASSSRSNQPQHF.

V and J are TRBV25-1 and TRBJ1-1; D unclear. The ends were cut back, 7 bases at V and 3 bases at J, with 9 bases in the middle. Germline V gene lookup returns CDR1 MGHDK and CDR2 SYGVNS. CDR3 length: 12 residues. As DNA, the CDR3 is TGTGCCAGCACTTTGGGTTACACTGAAGCTTTCTTT. Translating it yields CASTLGYTEAFF.

This clone has a single count. V and J are TRBV18 and TRBJ1-2, with TRBD1 matching over 10 bases. The CDR3 extends over 15 amino acids. The V and J ends lost 3 bases and 7 bases, in that order; junction bases with no gene match: 8. Germline V lookup: CDR1 KGHSH, CDR2 LQKENI. CDR3 bases: TGTGCCAGCTCACCGATCGGACAGGGGGACTCTGGCTACACCTTC. As protein: CASSPIGQGDSGYTF.

The chain has TRBV6-5 and TRBJ2-5; D gene ambiguous. Trimming pared 5 bases from V and 1 base from J, leaving 14 bases between. Per the germline V gene, CDR1 is MNHEY and CDR2 is SVGAGI. CDR3 length equals 15 residues. The CDR3 nucleotides read TGTGCCAGCAGTCACCATTCACTGAGCCAAGAGACCCAGTACTTC. Translation: CASSHHSLSQETQYF.

This sequence joins TRBV7-9 and TRBJ2-7; D is possibly TRBD1 (6 bases). CDR1 is SEHNR, CDR2 FQNEAQ, per germline (reference sequence). Trimming left V 8 bases short and J 1 base short, with 9 bases between. The CDR3 extends over 12 amino acids. This CDR3 reads CASARGSYEQYF. For the CDR3, the DNA is TGTGCCAGCGCCAGGGGATCCTACGAGCAGTACTTC.

Concerning this clone itself: A read error may account for a junction end that differs from germline. The chain uses TRBV5-4 and TRBJ2-5; no firm D call. Germline V gives CDR1 SGHNT, CDR2 YYREEE (reference sequence). This CDR3 comprises 11 residues. CDR3 in amino acids: CASWHQETQYF. The DNA for the CDR3 is TGTGCCAGCTGGCACCAGGAGACCCAGTACTTC.

This clone was seen ten or more times. The V and J genes are TRBV5-8 and TRBJ1-2; D gene uncertain. The germline gives CDR1 SGHTS, CDR2 YDEGEE. This CDR3 comprises 13 residues. Between the trimmed V and J ends, which lost 2 bases and 0 bases, there was a span of 5 bases. The CDR3 protein is CASSFGSNYGYTF. As DNA, the CDR3 is TGTGCCAGCAGCTTTGGTTCTAACTATGGCTACACCTTC. Full variable domain (remainder filled in from reference TRBV5-8 and TRBJ1-2): EAGVTQSPTHLIKTRGQQATLRCSPISGHTSVYWYQQALGLGLQFLLWYDEGEERNRGNFPPRFSGRQFPNYSSELNVNALELEDSALYLCASSFGSNYGYTFGSGTRLTVV.

The chain uses TRBV5-1 and TRBJ2-3; perhaps TRBD2 as D (6 bases). Germline assignment: CDR1 SGHRS and CDR2 YFSETQ. The V gene lost 4 bases and the J gene lost 7 bases, with 19 bases spanning the gap. This CDR3 comprises 15 residues. This chain's CDR3 is CASSPETGRGNTQYF. CDR3 DNA sequence: TGCGCCAGCAGCCCGGAGACGGGACGGGGGAATACGCAGTATTTT.

The chain joins TRBV7-8 to TRBJ1-1, with D uncertain. Germline CDR1 is SGHVS and CDR2 is FQNEAQ. The CDR3 runs to 14 residues. With 5 bases removed from V and 3 bases from J, the gap between germline ends came to 13 bases. As DNA, the CDR3 is TGTGCCAGCAGCCCCGCTGTGGGTTACACTGAAGCTTTCTTT. Protein: CASSPAVGYTEAFF.